What follows are 32 T cell receptor beta chains derived from one specimen sequenced in a study of shared clonotypes between healthy human individuals. Repertoires were generated with immunoSEQ multiplex PCR, while TCRdb's copy carries only in-frame clones and drops some. The sample includes 1,400,000 or so clones, roughly 98.5% of them seen just once. The sequenced sample was naive CD4+ T cells sorted from blood. Subset reported: CD45RA+ positively selected. The receptors stem from a young man in good health.

CDR3 in amino acids: CASTLRRRLTNEQYF. The CDR3 nucleotides read TGTGCCAGCACCCTCCGCAGGCGGCTGACTAACGAGCAGTACTTC. The chain carries TRBV28 and TRBJ2-7; D is perhaps TRBD2 (5 bases). This CDR3 spans 15 amino acids. The V and J ends lost 7 bases and 5 bases respectively, with 21 bases between them. The germline CDR1 and CDR2 sequences are MDHEN and SYDVKM.

Here the CDR3 reads CSVHGGQGADTQYF. CDR3 coding DNA: TGCAGCGTTCACGGGGGCCAAGGGGCAGATACGCAGTATTTT. This sequence joins TRBV29-1 and TRBJ2-3, with D possibly called TRBD1 or TRBD2 (6 bases each). CDR1 is SQVTM, CDR2 ANQGSEA, per germline. V lost 5 bases to trimming and J lost 4 bases, with 16 bases between them. There are 14 residues in the CDR3.

The chain carries TRBV5-6 and TRBJ1-4; 10 nucleotides match TRBD1. The J segment lost 8 bases and the V segment lost 2 bases, leaving 6 bases of the junction unmatched. Germline CDR1 and CDR2: SGHDT and YYEEEE. The CDR3 sequence is 15 residues long. The CDR3 region has the DNA TGTGCCAGCAGCTTTTGGGACAGGGGAGGGGAAAAACTGTTTTTT. It codes for CASSFWDRGGEKLFF.

As for this clone: At the DNA level, this CDR3 is encoded by other sequences in the same sample as well. V and J are TRBV6-1 and TRBJ1-5; no clear D gene. V was cut by 2 bases and J by 2 bases, with 4 bases left in between. Germline CDR1 and CDR2: MNHNS and SASEGT. The CDR3 length is 13 residues. The CDR3 DNA follows: TGTGCCAGCAGTGAAACAGGCAATCAGCCCCAGCATTTT. Protein product: CASSETGNQPQHF.

The rearrangement joins TRBV18 to TRBJ1-5; perhaps TRBD1 as D (5 bases). CDR3 length: 14 residues. V was cut by 8 bases and J by 5 bases, with 16 bases left in between. In germline, CDR1 is KGHSH, CDR2 LQKENI. The CDR3 spells CASTVGGSYQPQHF. In nucleotides, the CDR3 is TGTGCCAGCACCGTCGGGGGGTCTTATCAGCCCCAGCATTTT.

This chain uses TRBV7-9 with TRBJ1-1; weak D call: TRBD1 (6 bases). Germline CDR1 and CDR2: SEHNR and FQNEAQ (reference sequence). CDR3 size: 18 residues. The V gene lost 5 bases and the J gene lost 3 bases, with 25 bases spanning the gap. The CDR3 sequence is CASSIGQSKTLTHTEAFF. The CDR3 DNA sequence: TGTGCCAGCAGCATAGGACAGTCGAAAACCCTTACCCACACTGAAGCTTTCTTT.

This chain joins TRBV18 and TRBJ2-5; the D is unclear. The CDR3 contains 13 residues. V was cut by 2 bases and J by 4 bases, with 8 bases left in between. CDR1 and CDR2 from the germline V gene are KGHSH and LQKENI. The CDR3 reads CASSPISLETQYF. CDR3 nucleotides: TGTGCCAGCTCACCAATCTCTCTAGAGACCCAGTACTTC.

The V gene is TRBV9, the J gene TRBJ2-3; 11 nucleotides match TRBD2. The V segment lost 2 bases and the J segment 5 bases; nucleotides outside the gene matches: 16. CDR1 and CDR2 from the germline V gene are SGDLS and YYNGEE. The CDR3 extends over 19 amino acids. CDR3 region: CASSVGTSGSSARRDTQYF. CDR3 nucleotide sequence: TGTGCCAGCAGCGTTGGTACTAGCGGGAGCTCGGCGCGTCGAGATACGCAGTATTTT. Supplemented by reference TRBV9 and TRBJ2-3, the full variable domain reads DSGVTQTPKHLITATGQRVTLRCSPRSGDLSVYWYQQSLDQGLQFLIQYYNGEERAKGNILERFSAQQFPDLHSELNLSSLELGDSALYFCASSVGTSGSSARRDTQYFGPGTRLTVL.

Only one count was recorded for this clone. The chain couples TRBV5-1 to TRBJ1-3; D possibly corresponds to TRBD1 (6 bases). This CDR3 has 15 residues. Germline loops: CDR1 SGHRS, CDR2 YFSETQ. Trimming left V 5 bases short and J 0 bases short, with 12 bases between. Written as DNA, the CDR3 is TGCGCCAGCAGAGGGACACAGAGCTCTGGAAACACCATATATTTT. This sequence encodes CASRGTQSSGNTIYF.

Worth noting for this clone: The sample has other DNA sequences that encode this CDR3 too. The chain links TRBV9 to TRBJ1-5; D may be TRBD1 (5 bases). Trimming removed 2 bases at V and 0 bases at J, with 9 bases between. The CDR3 has 15 residues. Per the germline V gene, CDR1 is SGDLS and CDR2 is YYNGEE. This chain's CDR3 is CASSVGGASNQPQHF. The CDR3 bases are TGTGCCAGCAGCGTGGGGGGAGCTAGCAATCAGCCCCAGCATTTT. Complete variable domain (other parts from reference TRBV9 and TRBJ1-5): DSGVTQTPKHLITATGQRVTLRCSPRSGDLSVYWYQQSLDQGLQFLIQYYNGEERAKGNILERFSAQQFPDLHSELNLSSLELGDSALYFCASSVGGASNQPQHFGDGTRLSIL.

This rearrangement joins TRBV9 to TRBJ1-1; 10 bases line up with TRBD1. This CDR3 spans 14 amino acids. J lost 3 bases, V lost 7 bases, and 6 bases had no gene match. CDR1 and CDR2 from the germline V gene are SGDLS and YYNGEE. CDR3 nucleotide sequence: TGTGCCAGCTCCCGGGACAGGGGTTACACTGAAGCTTTCTTT. This sequence encodes CASSRDRGYTEAFF. The variable domain in full, with the rest retrieved from reference TRBV9 and TRBJ1-1, is DSGVTQTPKHLITATGQRVTLRCSPRSGDLSVYWYQQSLDQGLQFLIQYYNGEERAKGNILERFSAQQFPDLHSELNLSSLELGDSALYFCASSRDRGYTEAFFGQGTRLTVV.

This clone was detected once. The chain couples TRBV29-1 to TRBJ2-3; D unresolved. CDR1 and CDR2 (germline): SQVTM, ANQGSEA. This CDR3 has 12 amino acids. V was pared by 4 bases and J by 4 bases, with 9 bases between. The CDR3 region is CSVAPPSDTQYF. The CDR3 region has the DNA TGCAGCGTTGCTCCACCCTCAGATACGCAGTATTTT.

This chain uses TRBV7-2 with TRBJ2-1; either TRBD1 or TRBD2 may fit D (5 bases each). The CDR3 has 14 amino acids. Trimming left V 3 bases short and J 4 bases short, with 10 bases between. The V gene's germline CDR1 is SGHTA and CDR2 FQGNSA. CDR3 in amino acids: CASSFRDRYNEQFF. The CDR3 DNA is TGTGCCAGCAGCTTCAGGGACCGGTACAATGAGCAGTTCTTC.

The chain uses TRBV5-4 and TRBJ2-1; D may be TRBD2 (6 bases). The CDR3 covers 15 residues. V gave up 4 bases and J gave up 7 bases, with 18 bases separating them. From germline, CDR1 is SGHNT and CDR2 YYREEE (reference sequence). The CDR3 nucleotides read TGTGCCAGCAGCGTCCGGGGGAGTCTTGGTAATGAGCAGTTCTTC. Translation: CASSVRGSLGNEQFF.

The chain is built from TRBV9 and TRBJ1-3; tentatively, D is TRBD1 (5 bases). Trimming stripped 0 bases from V and 4 bases from J, with 11 bases between. Germline CDR1 reads SGDLS; CDR2 reads YYNGEE. This CDR3 has 15 residues. For the CDR3, the DNA is TGTGCCAGCAGCGTAGGTCCAGGGCTGGGAAACACCATATATTTT. As protein: CASSVGPGLGNTIYF.

V is TRBV21-1 and J is TRBJ2-3; the tabulated D call, TRBD2, remains unverified against the DNA. TRBV21-1 is a known pseudogene. The CDR3 consists of 14 residues. The CDR3 protein is CASSKARGTDTQYF. The CDR3 nucleotides read TGTGCCAGCAGCAAAGCTCGGGGCACAGATACGCAGTATTTT.

The chain employs TRBV14 and TRBJ1-2; the match to TRBD1 covers 10 bases. The V gene's germline CDR1 is SGHDN and CDR2 FVKESK. Trimming took 4 bases from V and 8 from J; bases not matched to a gene: 13. The CDR3 extends over 16 amino acids. CDR3 sequence: CASSPPGDRGSKGYTF. In DNA, the CDR3 is TGTGCCAGCAGCCCGCCGGGGGACAGGGGTTCGAAGGGCTACACCTTC.

This clone occurred once. Other DNA sequences of this sample code for an identical CDR3. This chain uses TRBV5-1 with TRBJ2-7, with D perhaps assigned TRBD1 or TRBD2 (5 bases each). Per germline, CDR1 SGHRS and CDR2 YFSETQ. Trimming removed 2 bases at V and 2 bases at J, with 11 bases between. The CDR3 runs to 14 residues. CDR3 DNA sequence: TGCGCCAGCAGCTTCGGGACGAGTGCCTACGAGCAGTACTTC. Its translation: CASSFGTSAYEQYF.

The V and J genes are TRBV5-4 and TRBJ2-6; 7 nucleotides line up with TRBD2. CDR3 length: 17 amino acids. After removal of 2 bases from V and 0 bases from J, the junction contained 5 bases not matched to a gene. Looked up from germline, CDR1 is SGHNT and CDR2 is YYREEE (reference sequence). This CDR3 reads CASSFSGLISGANVLTF. Here the CDR3 DNA reads TGTGCCAGCAGCTTTTCGGGACTAATCTCTGGGGCCAACGTCCTGACTTTC.

J is TRBJ2-5 and V is TRBV27, with 7 bases that match TRBD1. Trimming removed 5 bases from V and 4 bases from J; junction bases left unmatched: 4. CDR1 MNHEY and CDR2 SMNVEV come from the germline V gene (reference sequence). The CDR3 runs 13 residues. CDR3: CASSNYRGETQYF. CDR3 in DNA: TGTGCCAGCAGTAACTACAGGGGAGAGACCCAGTACTTC.

The gene calls are TRBV7-9 and TRBJ1-2; unclear D gene. CDR1 and CDR2 (germline): SEHNR, FQNEAQ (reference sequence). V was trimmed by 3 bases and J by 2 bases, leaving 13 bases between them. This CDR3 region has 15 residues. The CDR3 nucleotides read TGTGCCAGCAGCTTCAATATACTGGGCAACTATGGCTACACCTTC. It yields the protein CASSFNILGNYGYTF. Full variable domain (rest looked up from reference TRBV7-9 and TRBJ1-2): DTGVSQNPRHKITKRGQNVTFRCDPISEHNRLYWYRQTLGQGPEFLTYFQNEAQLEKSRLLSDRFSAERPKGSFSTLEIQRTEQGDSAMYLCASSFNILGNYGYTFGSGTRLTVV.

The chain employs TRBV27 and TRBJ2-1; 9 bases agree with TRBD2. There are 20 residues in the CDR3. From germline, CDR1 is MNHEY and CDR2 SMNVEV (reference sequence). The trim removed 8 bases at V and 7 bases at J, leaving 27 bases unmatched. CDR3 region: CASRSTRDKLSGRRWNEQFF. DNA of the CDR3: TGTGCCAGCCGCTCTACCCGGGACAAGTTAAGCGGGAGGCGTTGGAATGAGCAGTTCTTC.

In the case of this clone: Within the sample, other DNA sequences also encode this same CDR3. The chain has TRBV18 and TRBJ1-1, with 9 positions matching TRBD1. Germline assignment: CDR1 KGHSH and CDR2 LQKENI. The V and J ends lost 2 bases and 3 bases, in that order; junction bases with no gene match: 1. The CDR3 is made up of 14 amino acids. The CDR3 nucleotides read TGTGCCAGCTCACCAACAGGGGGCGACACTGAAGCTTTCTTT. As protein: CASSPTGGDTEAFF. The entire variable domain, with the rest obtained from reference TRBV18 and TRBJ1-1, is as follows: NAGVMQNPRHLVRRRGQEARLRCSPMKGHSHVYWYRQLPEEGLKFMVYLQKENIIDESGMPKERFSAEFPKEGPSILRIQQVVRGDSAAYFCASSPTGGDTEAFFGQGTRLTVV.

CDR3 sequence (DNA): TGTGCCAGCCGTAGCGGGAGCACAGATACGCAGTATTTT. It yields the protein CASRSGSTDTQYF. This chain links TRBV9 with TRBJ2-3, with TRBD2 matching over 7 bases. This CDR3 region has 13 residues. The trim removed 7 bases at V and 0 bases at J, leaving 2 bases unmatched. CDR1 and CDR2 from the germline V gene are SGDLS and YYNGEE.

This chain connects TRBV5-1 to TRBJ1-5, with 9 bases identical to TRBD1. The CDR3 has 19 amino acids. Germline CDR1 SGHRS, CDR2 YFSETQ. J was trimmed by 0 bases and V by 3 bases; bases with no gene match: 13. CDR3 region: CASSSGQGRLMNSNQPQHF. As DNA, the CDR3 is TGCGCCAGCAGCTCCGGACAGGGGCGTCTTATGAATAGCAATCAGCCCCAGCATTTT.

The V call is TRBV5-1, the J call TRBJ1-4; TRBD1 matches 7 bases. Germline V gene data show CDR1 as SGHRS and CDR2 as YFSETQ. The ends lost 0 bases at V and 5 bases at J; junction bases unmatched: 10. There are 17 residues in the CDR3. The CDR3: CASSLGPRQGPNEKLFF. CDR3 in DNA: TGCGCCAGCAGCTTGGGCCCTCGACAGGGTCCCAATGAAAAACTGTTTTTT.

The V call is TRBV7-2, the J call TRBJ1-2; D not certain. Germline V gene sequence: CDR1 SGHTA, CDR2 FQGNSA. The CDR3 is 14 amino acids. V lost 4 bases to trimming and J lost 0 bases, with 9 bases between them. CDR3 sequence: CASSSVVPNYGYTF. CDR3 nucleotides: TGTGCCAGCAGCTCAGTCGTCCCTAACTATGGCTACACCTTC.

The CDR3 here is CASSVGLGYEQFF. DNA of the CDR3: TGTGCCAGCAGCGTTGGACTGGGGTACGAGCAGTTCTTC. This chain links TRBV9 with TRBJ2-1; D is perhaps TRBD2 (5 bases). V shed 2 bases and J shed 10 bases, with 13 bases lying between them. This CDR3 has 13 amino acids. Germline V lookup: CDR1 SGDLS, CDR2 YYNGEE. Combining the CDR3 with reference TRBV9 and TRBJ2-1 gives the whole variable domain DSGVTQTPKHLITATGQRVTLRCSPRSGDLSVYWYQQSLDQGLQFLIQYYNGEERAKGNILERFSAQQFPDLHSELNLSSLELGDSALYFCASSVGLGYEQFFGPGTRLTVL.

About this clone: This sample includes further DNA sequences coding for the same CDR3. This rearrangement joins TRBV2 to TRBJ2-7; D is undetermined. The CDR3 has 14 residues. Trimming cost V 5 bases and J 0 bases, with 11 bases left between them. Germline CDR1 SNHLY, CDR2 FYNNEI. The CDR3 DNA follows: TGTGCCAGCAGTAAGGACCGGAGCTCCTACGAGCAGTACTTC. As protein: CASSKDRSSYEQYF.

The chain is built from TRBV18 and TRBJ1-5, with no clear D. V was cut by 3 bases and J by 6 bases, with 12 bases left in between. The length of the CDR3 is 14 residues. The germline gives CDR1 KGHSH, CDR2 LQKENI. The DNA of the CDR3 is TGTGCCAGCTCACCTGGAACATTCGGTCAGCCCCAGCATTTT. Translating it yields CASSPGTFGQPQHF.

The chain couples TRBV19 to TRBJ2-7; a weak D match, TRBD1 (6 bases). Trimming cost V 0 bases and J 8 bases, with 11 bases left between them. Germline CDR1 reads LNHDA; CDR2 reads SQIVND (reference sequence). The CDR3 length is 13 residues. CDR3 loop: CASSIDIGTQQYF. CDR3 in DNA: TGTGCCAGTAGTATAGATATCGGGACACAGCAGTACTTC.

Comment on this clone: Here the CDR3 omits its conserved ending phenylalanine or tryptophan, so a read error is the likely source. The limits of the CDR3 on the DNA are not certain, so only TCRdb's listed CDR3 is given. The chain employs TRBV27 and TRBJ1-1. Germline assignment: CDR1 MNHEY and CDR2 SMNVEV (reference sequence). The CDR3 extends over 8 residues, inclusive of both ends. The CDR3: CASIIPAV.